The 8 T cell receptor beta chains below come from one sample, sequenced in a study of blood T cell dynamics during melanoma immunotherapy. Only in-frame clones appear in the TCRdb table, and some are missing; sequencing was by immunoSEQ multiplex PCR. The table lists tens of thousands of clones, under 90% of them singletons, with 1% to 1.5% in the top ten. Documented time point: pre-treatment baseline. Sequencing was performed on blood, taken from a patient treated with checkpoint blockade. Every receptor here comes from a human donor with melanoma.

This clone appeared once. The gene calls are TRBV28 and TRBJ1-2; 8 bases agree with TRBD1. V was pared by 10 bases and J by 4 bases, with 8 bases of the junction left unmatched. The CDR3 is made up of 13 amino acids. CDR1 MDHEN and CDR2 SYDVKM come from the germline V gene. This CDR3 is CATGAGQAYGYTF. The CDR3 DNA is TGTGCCACCGGGGCGGGACAGGCCTATGGCTACACCTTC.

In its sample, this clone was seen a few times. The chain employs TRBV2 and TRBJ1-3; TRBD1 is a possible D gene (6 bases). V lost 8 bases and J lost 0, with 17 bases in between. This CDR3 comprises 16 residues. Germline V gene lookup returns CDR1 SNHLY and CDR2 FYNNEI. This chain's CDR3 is CASVHRTASSGNTIYF. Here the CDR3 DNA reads TGTGCCAGCGTCCATCGGACAGCTTCCTCTGGAAACACCATATATTTT. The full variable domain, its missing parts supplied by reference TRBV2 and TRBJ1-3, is EPEVTQTPSHQVTQMGQEVILRCVPISNHLYFYWYRQILGQKVEFLVSFYNNEISEKSEIFDDQFSVERPDGSNFTLKIRSTKLEDSAMYFCASVHRTASSGNTIYFGEGSWLTVV.

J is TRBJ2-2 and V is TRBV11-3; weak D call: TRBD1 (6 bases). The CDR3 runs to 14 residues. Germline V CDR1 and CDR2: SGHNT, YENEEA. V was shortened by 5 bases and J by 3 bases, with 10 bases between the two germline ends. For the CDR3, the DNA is TGTGCCAGCAGCGGGGGCCCGGACACCGGGGAGCTGTTTTTT. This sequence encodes CASSGGPDTGELFF. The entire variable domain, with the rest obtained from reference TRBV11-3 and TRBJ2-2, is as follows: EAGVVQSPRYKIIEKKQPVAFWCNPISGHNTLYWYLQNLGQGPELLIRYENEEAVDDSQLPKDRFSAERLKGVDSTLKIQPAELGDSAVYLCASSGGPDTGELFFGEGSRLTVL.

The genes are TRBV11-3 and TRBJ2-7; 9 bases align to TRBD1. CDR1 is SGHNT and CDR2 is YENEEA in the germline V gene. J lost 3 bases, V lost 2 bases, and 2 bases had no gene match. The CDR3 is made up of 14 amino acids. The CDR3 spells CASSLTGQGYEQYF. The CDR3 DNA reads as TGTGCCAGCAGCTTAACGGGACAGGGCTACGAGCAGTACTTC.

This CDR3 reads CASSPLDEGAGEQYF. The CDR3 DNA reads TGTGCCAGCTCACCCCTGGATGAGGGGGCCGGCGAGCAGTACTTC. This chain connects TRBV18 to TRBJ2-7; 7 nucleotides line up with TRBD1. The J segment lost 6 bases and the V segment lost 3 bases, leaving 11 bases of the junction unmatched. Germline V gene lookup returns CDR1 KGHSH and CDR2 LQKENI. The CDR3 spans 15 residues.

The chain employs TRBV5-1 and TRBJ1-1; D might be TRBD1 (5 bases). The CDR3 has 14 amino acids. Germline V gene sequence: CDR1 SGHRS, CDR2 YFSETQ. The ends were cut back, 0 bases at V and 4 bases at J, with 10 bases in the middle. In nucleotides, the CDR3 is TGCGCCAGCAGCTTGGATCAGGGCAGCACTGAAGCTTTCTTT. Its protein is CASSLDQGSTEAFF.

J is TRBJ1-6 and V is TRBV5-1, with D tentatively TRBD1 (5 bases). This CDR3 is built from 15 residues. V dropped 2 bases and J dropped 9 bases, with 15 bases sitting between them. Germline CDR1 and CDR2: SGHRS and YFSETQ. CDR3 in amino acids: CASSLVGPNLSPLHF. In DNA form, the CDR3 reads TGCGCCAGCAGCTTAGTGGGGCCCAATCTTTCACCCCTCCACTTT.

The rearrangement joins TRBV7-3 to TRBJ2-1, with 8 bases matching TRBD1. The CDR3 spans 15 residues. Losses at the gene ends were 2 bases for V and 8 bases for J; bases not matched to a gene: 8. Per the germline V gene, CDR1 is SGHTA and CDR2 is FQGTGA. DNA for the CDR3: TGTGCCAGCAGCTTACAACCAGGGGGCGGGGATGAGCAGTTCTTC. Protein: CASSLQPGGGDEQFF.